One and the same sample provided the 27 T cell receptor beta chains below, sequenced in a study of blood T cell repertoires in COVID-19. The assay was immunoSEQ multiplex PCR, and TCRdb's table has in-frame clones only and misses some. The sample consists of about 130,000 clones, about 87% of them appearing once. Sequencing input: peripheral blood. The receptors were sampled from a woman aged 55-69 years with acute or convalescent COVID-19.

This clone has only one observation. The chain employs TRBV9 and TRBJ1-3, with D possibly being TRBD1 (6 bases). CDR3 length: 16 residues. Trimming cost V 4 bases and J 2 bases, with 16 bases left between them. CDR1 is SGDLS, CDR2 YYNGEE, per germline. CDR3 nucleotide sequence: TGTGCCAGCAGCCCCCGGGGGGCAACCACTGGAAACACCATATATTTT. Protein sequence: CASSPRGATTGNTIYF.

The rearrangement joins TRBV14 to TRBJ2-3, with no clear D. Per the germline V gene, CDR1 is SGHDN and CDR2 is FVKESK. V lost 0 bases, J lost 2 bases, and 12 bases lay in between. The CDR3 extends over 16 amino acids. The CDR3 DNA reads as TGTGCCAGCAGCCAAGATTCTTGGGCCTTCACAGATACGCAGTATTTT. This codes for CASSQDSWAFTDTQYF.

The rearrangement uses TRBV2 and TRBJ1-3, with TRBD1 as a possible D gene (5 bases). Trimming left V 6 bases short and J 9 bases short, with 9 bases between. This CDR3 spans 11 amino acids. Germline V gene sequence: CDR1 SNHLY, CDR2 FYNNEI. CDR3 coding DNA: TGTGCCAGCAGAGCGGGGCCCACCATATATTTT. Amino acid sequence: CASRAGPTIYF.

This chain links TRBV30 with TRBJ2-7; 11 nucleotides align to TRBD1. J gave up 3 bases and V 2 bases, and 9 bases lay outside the gene matches. This CDR3 region has 16 residues. The V gene's germline CDR1 is GTSNPN and CDR2 SVGIG (reference sequence). The CDR3 here is CAWSPRGGTGGYEQYF. In DNA, the CDR3 is TGTGCCTGGAGTCCAAGAGGGGGGACAGGGGGCTACGAGCAGTACTTC.

This clone was counted a single time. CDR3 DNA: TGCGCCAGCAGCTCCCCGGAAGGGGGTGGCTACACCTTC. It translates to CASSSPEGGGYTF. The V gene is TRBV5-1, the J gene TRBJ1-2; a weak D match, TRBD1 (6 bases). The CDR3 runs to 13 residues. Germline CDR1 reads SGHRS; CDR2 reads YFSETQ. V shed 3 bases and J shed 7 bases, with 13 bases lying between them.

V usage is TRBV3-1 (or the pseudogene TRBV3-2) and J usage is TRBJ2-3; D uncertain. CDR1 LGHDT and CDR2 YNNKEL come from the germline V gene (reference sequence). Trimming pared 2 bases from V and 2 bases from J, leaving 2 bases between. The CDR3 is 12 residues long. The CDR3 protein is CASSQHTDTQYF. The CDR3 DNA is TGTGCCAGCAGCCAACACACAGATACGCAGTATTTT.

This sequence joins TRBV7-3 and TRBJ2-1; TRBD2 aligns across 13 bases. Germline-derived CDR1 and CDR2 are SGHTA and FQGTGA. V gave up 5 bases and J gave up 6 bases; unmatched junction bases: 7. The CDR3 consists of 16 residues. CDR3: CASSTGGLAGTNEQFF. The DNA for the CDR3 is TGTGCCAGCAGCACAGGGGGACTAGCGGGAACCAATGAGCAGTTCTTC.

V gene TRBV3-1 (or the pseudogene TRBV3-2) combines with J gene TRBJ1-4, with TRBD1 matching 8 bases. V shed 4 bases and J 4 bases; nucleotides not matched to a gene: 5. CDR1 is LGHDT and CDR2 is YNNKEL in the germline V gene (reference sequence). The CDR3 runs to 15 residues. The CDR3 coding sequence is TGTGCCAGCAGCCCCCGGGACAGGTTTAATGAAAAACTGTTTTTT. Translating it yields CASSPRDRFNEKLFF.

This clone was seen a single time. This chain links TRBV7-9 with TRBJ1-4; unclear D gene. The CDR3 runs to 13 residues. The V end was cut by 3 bases, the J end by 3 bases, with 5 bases between. From germline, CDR1 is SEHNR and CDR2 FQNEAQ (reference sequence). CDR3 in DNA: TGTGCCAGCAGCTTCAAATCTAATGAAAAACTGTTTTTT. It specifies CASSFKSNEKLFF.

The gene calls are TRBV28 and TRBJ1-3; no clear D. The germline V gene has CDR1 MDHEN and CDR2 SYDVKM. The V gene lost 5 bases and the J gene lost 3 bases, with 14 bases spanning the gap. The CDR3 length is 15 residues. CDR3 region: CASSPFQANGNTIYF. For the CDR3, the DNA is TGTGCCAGCAGTCCCTTCCAGGCAAATGGAAACACCATATATTTT.

The chain joins TRBV3-1 (or the pseudogene TRBV3-2) to TRBJ1-5; 8 nucleotides match TRBD1. After removal of 0 bases from V and 0 bases from J, the junction contained 7 bases not matched to a gene. Germline V gene data show CDR1 as LGHDT and CDR2 as YNNKEL (reference sequence). The CDR3 is made up of 18 amino acids. The CDR3 bases are TGTGCCAGCAGCCAAGATTTTACAGGGGGAACTAGCAATCAGCCCCAGCATTTT. Amino acids: CASSQDFTGGTSNQPQHF.

This clone was seen a single time. This sequence joins TRBV6-5 and TRBJ2-7; the match to TRBD1 covers 7 bases. Germline CDR1 reads MNHEY; CDR2 reads SVGAGI. Trimming took 8 bases from V and 0 from J; bases not matched to a gene: 7. The CDR3 has 14 residues. For the CDR3, the DNA is TGTGCCAGCCGATCGGGGACAGCCTCCTACGAGCAGTACGTC. It codes for CASRSGTASYEQYV.

Notes on this clone: This sample includes further DNA sequences coding for the same CDR3. This chain uses TRBV5-1 with TRBJ1-4, with D tentatively TRBD1 (6 bases). The ends were cut back, 0 bases at V and 5 bases at J, with 11 bases in the middle. CDR1 is SGHRS and CDR2 is YFSETQ in the germline V gene. The CDR3 loop spans 15 amino acids. The DNA of the CDR3 is TGCGCCAGCAGCTTGGCCGGTCAGGGGAATGAAAAACTGTTTTTT. Residues: CASSLAGQGNEKLFF.

This chain uses TRBV18 with TRBJ1-5; TRBD1 aligns across 8 bases. The V segment lost 2 bases and the J segment 3 bases; nucleotides outside the gene matches: 6. CDR3 size: 16 residues. The germline CDR1 and CDR2 sequences are KGHSH and LQKENI. The CDR3 spells CASSPRTGTNNQPQHF. In DNA form, the CDR3 reads TGTGCCAGCTCACCAAGGACAGGGACAAACAATCAGCCCCAGCATTTT.

The rearrangement links TRBV6-5 to TRBJ2-1, with 7 bases lining up with TRBD2. J was trimmed by 5 bases and V by 9 bases; bases with no gene match: 7. Germline CDR1 reads MNHEY; CDR2 reads SVGAGI. The CDR3 is 13 amino acids. The CDR3 region is CASQRDPHNEQFF. CDR3 nucleotides: TGTGCCAGTCAGCGGGACCCACACAATGAGCAGTTCTTC.

This clone was detected only a few times. The chain uses TRBV12-3 or TRBV12-4 and TRBJ1-5, with 8 nucleotides matching TRBD1. This CDR3 region has 13 residues. The trim removed 5 bases at V and 6 bases at J, leaving 3 bases unmatched. In nucleotides, the CDR3 is TGTGCCAGCAGTCGGACAGGGCCTCAGCCCCAGCATTTT. Its translation: CASSRTGPQPQHF.

V is TRBV29-1 and J is TRBJ2-1, with 8 bases fitting TRBD2. V lost 6 bases to trimming and J lost 7 bases; unmatched junction nucleotides: 17. Germline CDR1 and CDR2: SQVTM and ANQGSEA. The CDR3 is 16 amino acids. The CDR3 sequence is CSVRGDGRALKNEQFF. The CDR3 DNA reads TGCAGCGTCCGAGGAGACGGGAGGGCCCTCAAGAATGAGCAGTTCTTC.

J is TRBJ1-2 and V is TRBV23-1; D is unclear. TRBV23-1 is assigned to the ORF class and has an uncertain function. V was cut by 6 bases and J by 2 bases, with 10 bases left in between. This CDR3 region has 13 residues. The CDR3 DNA is TGCGCCAGCAGGCATAGATTCAACTATGGCTACACCTTC. Its translation is CASRHRFNYGYTF.

The chain has TRBV6-1 and TRBJ2-1, with D possibly being TRBD2 (6 bases). The length of the CDR3 is 15 residues. With 1 base removed from V and 4 bases from J, the gap between germline ends came to 11 bases. From germline, CDR1 is MNHNS and CDR2 SASEGT. CDR3 coding DNA: TGTGCCAGCAGTGAAGTTTTTAGCGGTTACAATGAGCAGTTCTTC. Amino acids: CASSEVFSGYNEQFF.

This clone was observed a single time. This chain's CDR3 is CASSYPEGKAEAFF. DNA for the CDR3: TGTGCCAGCAGCTACCCCGAGGGAAAGGCTGAAGCTTTCTTT. The chain links TRBV6-6 to TRBJ1-1; D unresolved. CDR1 is MNHNY, CDR2 SVGAGI, per germline (reference sequence). V lost 6 bases to trimming and J lost 6 bases, with 17 bases between them. This CDR3 contains 14 residues.

V usage is TRBV3-1 (or the pseudogene TRBV3-2) and J usage is TRBJ1-3; 7 bases match TRBD1. Trimming removed 6 bases from V and 0 bases from J; junction bases left unmatched: 20. The germline V gene has CDR1 LGHDT and CDR2 YNNKEL (reference sequence). The CDR3 runs to 20 residues. CDR3 residues: CASRPPAIPGQSSSGNTIYF. The CDR3 DNA sequence: TGTGCCAGCAGGCCCCCGGCGATTCCGGGACAGTCGAGCTCTGGAAACACCATATATTTT.

The chain is built from TRBV19 and TRBJ2-1, with D possibly matching TRBD2 (7 bases). V was clipped by 5 bases and J by 6 bases, with 17 bases between them. This CDR3 contains 15 residues. Looked up from germline, CDR1 is LNHDA and CDR2 is SQIVND (reference sequence). This CDR3 reads CASSLGGATPNEQFF. The DNA of the CDR3 is TGTGCCAGTAGTCTTGGGGGGGCGACCCCCAATGAGCAGTTCTTC. Filled out from reference TRBV19 and TRBJ2-1, the complete variable domain reads DGGITQSPKYLFRKEGQNVTLSCEQNLNHDAMYWYRQDPGQGLRLIYYSQIVNDFQKGDIAEGYSVSREKKESFPLTVTSAQKNPTAFYLCASSLGGATPNEQFFGPGTRLTVL.

The chain links TRBV5-1 to TRBJ2-5; D might be TRBD2 (5 bases). Germline V CDR1 and CDR2: SGHRS, YFSETQ. Trimming pared 7 bases from V and 5 bases from J, leaving 21 bases between. The CDR3 runs 15 residues. CDR3 in DNA: TGCGCCAGCCGTAGACTACTGGGCGCTGAGGAGACCCAGTACTTC. Encoded protein: CASRRLLGAEETQYF.

The chain employs TRBV7-9 and TRBJ1-1; weak D call: TRBD1 (6 bases). In germline, CDR1 is SEHNR, CDR2 FQNEAQ (reference sequence). This CDR3 contains 14 residues. With 1 base removed from V and 4 bases from J, the gap between germline ends came to 10 bases. The DNA of the CDR3 is TGTGCCAGCAGCTTAGGGGGGGGCGCCACTGAAGCTTTCTTT. Amino acids: CASSLGGGATEAFF.

The CDR3 bases are TGTGCCAGCAGCCCTTCGGACAGGGTATATGAAAAACTGTTTTTT. Protein: CASSPSDRVYEKLFF. The V gene is TRBV14, the J gene TRBJ1-4; TRBD1 agrees at 8 bases. The CDR3 spans 15 residues. V trimming: 4 bases; J trimming: 6 bases; junction bases outside the gene matches: 7. Germline CDR1 and CDR2: SGHDN and FVKESK.

The V and J genes are TRBV6-5 and TRBJ1-5; 8 nucleotides align to TRBD1. V trimming: 6 bases; J trimming: 6 bases; junction bases outside the gene matches: 10. Germline V gene data show CDR1 as MNHEY and CDR2 as SVGAGI. The CDR3 runs 15 residues. CDR3 protein: CASSASGRGPQPQHF. The CDR3 DNA is TGTGCCAGCAGCGCAAGCGGCAGGGGGCCTCAGCCCCAGCATTTT.

The V and J genes are TRBV3-1 (or the pseudogene TRBV3-2) and TRBJ2-7; 10 bases are a match to TRBD2. Germline lookup yields CDR1 LGHDT and CDR2 YNNKEL (reference sequence). This CDR3 has 14 amino acids. Losses at the gene ends were 9 bases for V and 6 bases for J; bases not matched to a gene: 11. The CDR3 region is CASRATSGTSEQYF. The CDR3 nucleotides read TGTGCCAGTCGAGCCACTAGCGGGACTTCCGAGCAGTACTTC.